This T cell receptor beta chain was sequenced in a study of blood T cell repertoires in COVID-19 (dated by TCRdb to the early 2020s). The study in broad terms: Samples covering the acute and convalescent phases of COVID-19 were provided by collaborators in the United States, Italy and Spain. The prospective study material was composed of cDNA or gDNA derived from T cells, B-cell-depleted T cells, or PBMCs. The dataset comprised deeply sampled blood TCRbeta repertoires from subjects exposed to, actively infected with, or recovered from COVID-19. The repertoires were made available in a free public database intended to serve as a resource for research on the immune response to SARS-CoV-2. The samples were drawn from two sources: the first 160 participants of the ongoing ImmuneRACE study, and over 950 subjects contributed by 6 global collaborators. Nearly every sample came with metadata listing a de-identified subject ID, COVID-19 status, age in years and sex. HLA class I and class II types, where available, came from metadata supplied by the sample provider rather than from assay-based typing. The paper as a whole reports these results and caveats: The quantity of clinical and demographic metadata differed by source and by participant and was supplied without curation.

A second Seattle source provided samples from volunteer blood donors who had recovered from COVID-19. Whole blood was collected in K2EDTA tubes by collaborating institutions according to the institutions' own protocols. For TCRbeta analysis, collaborators shipped samples as frozen whole blood, isolated PBMCs, or DNA extracted from either of those sample types. At the junction V is shortened by 6 bases and J by 8 bases, with 16 bases in between. The germline V gene sets CDR1 to MDHEN and CDR2 to SYDVKM. The CDR3 covers 13 residues, taking in both the cysteine and the phenylalanine. Solely the CDR3 DNA is kept, with 39 bases framed from the first base. TCRbeta CDR3 regions were amplified from genomic DNA by means of the immunoSEQ Assay, a bias-controlled multiplex PCR. The authors processed their data as follows. The number of nucleated cells in each sample was estimated by amplification of reference gene primers within the assay. To quantify the absolute abundance of each unique TCRbeta CDR3 rearrangement, sequence reads were collapsed and filtered. For each sample, productive Simpson clonality was calculated as the square root of Simpson's diversity index over productive rearrangements. The table comes from immuneACCESS by way of TCRdb, which keeps in-frame sequences with V and J called. Part of the clones is missing from these tables; in studies checked, under half for an unresolved V gene and the rest for unknown reasons. That table furnishes V, J and clone size, whereas the DNA furnished D and trimming. The sample records 250,000 to 300,000 clones, roughly 87% of which are singletons. Of the sample, about 2% is held by the ten largest clones.

Notes on this clone: The specificity of this receptor is unknown. Base qualities are not at hand, and no much larger clone is one base apart.

Material: peripheral blood. The V gene is TRBV28 and the J gene is TRBJ1-2; TRBD1 might be the D gene, on 6 matching bases. The receptor was isolated from a woman aged 45 to 65 who had recovered from COVID-19. The DNA is TGTGCCAGCAGATGGACAGACGGAAGGGGCTACACCTTC. Translated, it gives CASRWTDGRGYTF.